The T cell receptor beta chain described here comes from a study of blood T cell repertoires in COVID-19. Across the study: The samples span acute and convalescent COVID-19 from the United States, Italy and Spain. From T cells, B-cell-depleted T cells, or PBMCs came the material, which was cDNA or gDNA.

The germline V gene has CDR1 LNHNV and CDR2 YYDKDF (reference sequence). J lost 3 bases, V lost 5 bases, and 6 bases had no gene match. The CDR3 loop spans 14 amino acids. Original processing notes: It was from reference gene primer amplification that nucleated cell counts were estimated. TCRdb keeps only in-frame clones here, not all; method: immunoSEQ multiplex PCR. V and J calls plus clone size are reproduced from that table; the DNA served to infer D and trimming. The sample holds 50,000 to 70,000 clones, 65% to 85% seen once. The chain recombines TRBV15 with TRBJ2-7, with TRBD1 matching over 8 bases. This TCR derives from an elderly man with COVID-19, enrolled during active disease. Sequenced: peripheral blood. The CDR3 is CATSGTGLLYEQYF. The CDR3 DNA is TGTGCCACCAGCGGGACAGGCCTACTCTACGAGCAGTACTTC.